This T cell receptor beta chain was sequenced for a study of T cells in Graves' hyperthyroidism and ophthalmopathy. At the level of the study: Prior to any treatment, at the point of initial diagnosis, peripheral blood was collected.

Researchers defined stable Graves' hyperthyroidism as no ophthalmopathy progression within 18 months. Source material for PBMCs was more than 7.5 ml fresh peripheral blood. General study points: The model's output predicted ophthalmopathy at a median of 6.5 months prior to onset.

Germline CDR1 is SEHNR and CDR2 is FQNEAQ (reference sequence). CDR3 size: 16 residues. The V end lost 1 base, the J end lost 4 bases, and 13 bases lay between the germline ends. The source material, RNA transcripts, was used to amplify TCR beta CDR3 regions. TCR CDR3 regions were first amplified by RT-PCR with HTBI primers. TCRdb re-derived calls from the multiplex PCR reads in MiXCR, one entry per CDR3 protein. The table has fewer than 600,000 distinct CDR3 sequences, less than 15% seen once. This clonotype was seen only a few times. Antigen specificity is unknown. This TCR derives from a woman in her thirties or forties with Graves' hyperthyroidism. The chain has TRBV7-9 and TRBJ1-4, with D possibly being TRBD1 (5 bases). Material for sequencing was blood. CDR3 protein: CASSLVYGRVNEKLFF. The CDR3 DNA reads as TGTGCCAGCAGCTTAGTCTACGGCAGGGTTAATGAAAAACTGTTTTTT.